This T cell receptor (beta chain) was recovered during a study of somatic mutations in cytotoxic T cells in rheumatoid arthritis. Of note for this clone: Its specificity is unknown.

Study observations and caveats: Unknown were the antigen targets of the expanded CD8+ clones.

The CDR3 is 14 amino acids. Germline V gene lookup returns CDR1 MGHRA and CDR2 YSYEKL. Here immunoSEQ multiplex PCR was the method, and the copy in TCRdb shows in-frame clones only, minus some. The data contain roughly 9,800 clones, 75% to 85% of them seen just once; the ten biggest clones take up about 12%. Sequenced material: CD8+ T cells sorted from blood. The sequence derives from an adult with rheumatoid arthritis. The chain combines TRBV4-1 with TRBJ2-5; D is possibly TRBD2 (6 bases). The assigned J gene may be wrong: the sequence end matches TRBJ2-7 better. The CDR3 protein is CASSQVAGSYEQYF. The CDR3 DNA follows: TGCGCCAGCAGCCAAGTTGCGGGGTCCTACGAGCAGTACTTC.